The clone carrying this T cell receptor (beta chain) was found many times. RNA transcripts yielded amplified TCR beta CDR3 regions. HTBI primers primed a first-round RT-PCR, and a second-round multiplex PCR followed. TCRdb analysed the multiplex PCR reads with MiXCR anew, one entry per CDR3 protein. The data contain roughly 610,000 distinct CDR3 sequences, over 20% of them singletons. The data were obtained in a study of Graves' ophthalmopathy and Graves' hyperthyroidism. The sequencing input was peripheral blood. This receptor was taken from a woman in her late teens or twenties with stable Graves' hyperthyroidism. Some clones in this sample may be carry-over from other donors' samples.

The CDR3 nucleotides read TGTGCCGCCCGACAGAGAAGCGGGGAGCTGTTTTTT. Its protein product is CAARQRSGELFF. This rearrangement joins TRBV28 to TRBJ2-2; tentative D call: TRBD1 (5 bases). Germline assignment: CDR1 MDHEN and CDR2 SYDVKM. V gave up 11 bases and J gave up 7 bases, with 14 bases separating them. The CDR3 contains 12 residues.